Listed here are 27 T cell receptor beta chains from one sample, sequenced in a study of control samples from healthy donors and cancer patients. The protocol was immunoSEQ multiplex PCR, while the TCRdb copy is restricted to in-frame clones and leaves out a portion. The sample carries 200,000 or so clones, over 90% recorded once. Sequenced sample: blood. The receptors shown here come from a man aged 50 to 60 in good health.

V and J are TRBV9 and TRBJ2-7; D unclear. V was shortened by 0 bases and J by 3 bases, with 7 bases between the two germline ends. The germline gives CDR1 SGDLS, CDR2 YYNGEE. The length of the CDR3 is 13 residues. This CDR3 reads CASSVDIVYEQYV. DNA for the CDR3: TGTGCCAGCAGCGTAGATATCGTCTACGAGCAGTACGTC.

CDR3 in DNA: TGTGCCAGCAGCTTCTCTCGGGTCGGTTTCCCTTATGGCTACACCTTC. It encodes CASSFSRVGFPYGYTF. The chain uses TRBV5-6 and TRBJ1-2; no clear D. V dropped 2 bases and J dropped 5 bases, with 19 bases sitting between them. Per the germline V gene, CDR1 is SGHDT and CDR2 is YYEEEE. The CDR3 loop spans 16 amino acids.

The CDR3 loop reads CASSLIGVGETQYF. CDR3 coding DNA: TGCGCCAGCAGCTTGATAGGGGTGGGGGAGACCCAGTACTTC. The V and J genes are TRBV5-1 and TRBJ2-5, with a tentative D call TRBD1 (5 bases). Trimming took off 1 base at V and 5 bases at J, with 12 bases between the two ends. Germline CDR1 SGHRS, CDR2 YFSETQ. This CDR3 is built from 14 residues. The full variable domain, its missing parts supplied by reference TRBV5-1 and TRBJ2-5, is KAGVTQTPRYLIKTRGQQVTLSCSPISGHRSVSWYQQTPGQGLQFLFEYFSETQRNKGNFPGRFSGRQFSNSRSEMNVSTLELGDSALYLCASSLIGVGETQYFGPGTRLLVL.

The V and J genes are TRBV3-1 (or the pseudogene TRBV3-2) and TRBJ1-1; D unclear. Germline V CDR1 and CDR2: LGHDT, YNNKEL (reference sequence). The CDR3 runs to 15 residues. Trimming took off 2 bases at V and 3 bases at J, with 13 bases between the two ends. CDR3 in amino acids: CASSQMRKRHTEAFF. CDR3 DNA sequence: TGTGCCAGCAGCCAAATGCGAAAACGCCACACTGAAGCTTTCTTT.

The chain combines TRBV10-3 with TRBJ1-1, with unresolved D. Per the germline V gene, CDR1 is ENHRY and CDR2 is SYGVKD. The CDR3 covers 13 residues. With 5 bases removed from V and 4 bases from J, the gap between germline ends came to 11 bases. The CDR3 loop is CAISSGIITEAFF. CDR3 DNA sequence: TGTGCCATCAGTTCGGGTATTATCACTGAAGCTTTCTTT.

The genes are TRBV3-1 (or the pseudogene TRBV3-2) and TRBJ2-2; D is possibly TRBD1 or TRBD2 (5 bases each). The CDR3 totals 14 residues. Per germline, CDR1 LGHDT and CDR2 YNNKEL (reference sequence). V lost 4 bases, J lost 0 bases, and 6 bases lay in between. DNA for the CDR3: TGTGCCAGCAGCCCGGGACCGAACACCGGGGAGCTGTTTTTT. Amino acids: CASSPGPNTGELFF.

The chain is built from TRBV28 and TRBJ1-1; D might be TRBD1 (5 bases). The CDR3 spans 16 residues. Germline lookup yields CDR1 MDHEN and CDR2 SYDVKM. V was trimmed by 4 bases and J by 1 base, leaving 16 bases between them. DNA for the CDR3: TGTGCCAGCAGTTATTCCGGGGGACGGTGGAACACTGAAGCTTTCTTT. Translated, it gives CASSYSGGRWNTEAFF.

The rearrangement uses TRBV30 and TRBJ2-5, with D possibly being TRBD1 (6 bases). Germline loops: CDR1 GTSNPN, CDR2 SVGIG (reference sequence). CDR3 length: 14 amino acids. The V end lost 0 bases, the J end lost 7 bases, and 15 bases lay between the germline ends. As DNA, the CDR3 is TGTGCCTGGAGTGTACTGAGGGAAGGGGGGACCCAGTACTTC. This gives the protein CAWSVLREGGTQYF.

This clone was observed a single time. This chain links TRBV9 with TRBJ1-1; 9 nucleotides match TRBD1. The CDR3 consists of 15 residues. The V and J ends lost 3 bases and 4 bases, in that order; junction bases with no gene match: 7. Looked up from germline, CDR1 is SGDLS and CDR2 is YYNGEE. This chain's CDR3 is CASSAFGQGITEAFF. The DNA of the CDR3 is TGTGCCAGCAGCGCATTTGGACAGGGGATCACTGAAGCTTTCTTT.

In this sample, this clone turned up a few times. J is TRBJ2-2 and V is TRBV5-1; D remains ambiguous. The CDR3 is made up of 13 amino acids. Germline CDR1 SGHRS, CDR2 YFSETQ. The V and J ends lost 0 bases and 9 bases respectively, with 9 bases between them. CDR3 in DNA: TGCGCCAGCAGCTTGGTCGGTACCCGGGAGCTGTTTTTT. Protein: CASSLVGTRELFF. Full variable domain (outside the CDR3, taken from reference TRBV5-1 and TRBJ2-2): KAGVTQTPRYLIKTRGQQVTLSCSPISGHRSVSWYQQTPGQGLQFLFEYFSETQRNKGNFPGRFSGRQFSNSRSEMNVSTLELGDSALYLCASSLVGTRELFFGEGSRLTVL.

This clone was recorded once. V usage is TRBV7-9 and J usage is TRBJ1-5, with no clear D. Germline V gene data show CDR1 as SEHNR and CDR2 as FQNEAQ (reference sequence). The CDR3 has 14 amino acids. Trimming left V 1 base short and J 7 bases short, with 11 bases between. The CDR3 DNA reads as TGTGCCAGCAGCTTAGGTGGGATAGAGCAGCCCCAGCATTTT. As protein: CASSLGGIEQPQHF.

The J gene is TRBJ1-4, the V gene TRBV24-1, with a possible D match to TRBD1 (6 bases). Trimming removed 4 bases at V and 3 bases at J, with 11 bases between. This CDR3 region has 15 residues. CDR1 is KGHDR, CDR2 SFDVKD, per germline. DNA of the CDR3: TGTGCCACCAGTGACCCCACAGGGTCTAATGAAAAACTGTTTTTT. Residues: CATSDPTGSNEKLFF.

The gene calls are TRBV6-5 and TRBJ2-5, with D tentatively TRBD2 (5 bases). V gave up 5 bases and J gave up 2 bases, with 9 bases separating them. The CDR3 is 13 residues long. Germline CDR1 is MNHEY and CDR2 is SVGAGI. The CDR3 loop reads CASSRTGQETQYF. The DNA for the CDR3 is TGTGCCAGCAGTCGGACTGGGCAAGAGACCCAGTACTTC.

V gene TRBV5-1 combines with J gene TRBJ1-5; possible D gene TRBD1, 5 bases. The CDR3 extends over 13 amino acids. Trimming left V 5 bases short and J 7 bases short, with 13 bases between. Germline lookup yields CDR1 SGHRS and CDR2 YFSETQ. DNA for the CDR3: TGCGCCAGCAGTTGGGGGATAGAGCAGCCCCAGCATTTT. Translating gives CASSWGIEQPQHF.

The chain employs TRBV5-4 and TRBJ2-1, with TRBD2 matching 10 bases. The CDR3 extends over 15 amino acids. The V gene end was trimmed by 1 base and the J gene end by 12 bases; junction bases not matched to a gene: 10. Germline CDR1 SGHNT, CDR2 YYREEE (reference sequence). This CDR3 is CASSLSSGGEFRQFF. In DNA form, the CDR3 reads TGTGCCAGCAGCTTGAGCAGCGGGGGGGAGTTCCGGCAGTTCTTC.

The rearrangement joins TRBV18 to TRBJ2-2; TRBD1 aligns across 8 bases. The CDR3 runs 15 residues. V was pared by 2 bases and J by 2 bases, with 1 base of the junction left unmatched. The V gene's germline CDR1 is KGHSH and CDR2 LQKENI. The CDR3 loop reads CASSPGQGNTGELFF. CDR3 nucleotides: TGTGCCAGCTCACCAGGACAGGGTAACACCGGGGAGCTGTTTTTT.

The chain links TRBV6-5 to TRBJ2-7; D tentatively fits TRBD1 or TRBD2 (6 bases each). V gave up 9 bases and J gave up 6 bases, with 21 bases separating them. CDR1 MNHEY and CDR2 SVGAGI come from the germline V gene. This CDR3 spans 14 amino acids. The chain's CDR3 is CASQIRGGGGEQYF. For the CDR3, the DNA is TGTGCCAGTCAAATTCGAGGGGGAGGAGGCGAGCAGTACTTC.

In regard to this clone: Germline is not matched at one junction end, which may reflect a read error. CDR3 nucleotide sequence: TGTGCTAGCAGCTTAGCCGGAACTTACGAGCAGTACTTC. It is translated as CASSLAGTYEQYF. The J gene is TRBJ2-7, the V gene TRBV7-7; no clear D. The CDR3 totals 13 residues. In germline, CDR1 is SSHAT, CDR2 FNYEAQ (reference sequence).

The chain links TRBV6-5 to TRBJ1-3, with unresolved D. Germline V CDR1 and CDR2: MNHEY, SVGAGI. The CDR3 is 13 residues long. V was clipped by 6 bases and J by 0 bases, with 6 bases between them. CDR3 nucleotide sequence: TGTGCCAGCAGCTGGAACTCTGGAAACACCATATATTTT. This sequence encodes CASSWNSGNTIYF.

As to this clone: The same CDR3 is also encoded by other DNA sequences in this sample. CDR3 bases: TGTGCCAGCAGTTACAGAGGGTTAGGCACTGAAGCTTTCTTT. It specifies CASSYRGLGTEAFF. V gene TRBV6-2 or TRBV6-3 combines with J gene TRBJ1-1; D unclear. The CDR3 contains 14 residues. Germline CDR1 MNHEY, CDR2 SVGEGT. The V end lost 2 bases, the J end lost 4 bases, and 11 bases lay between the germline ends.

This clone has a single count. The same CDR3 arises from other DNA sequences in this sample as well. V gene TRBV18 combines with J gene TRBJ1-5; D gene uncertain. The CDR3 length is 14 residues. Germline V lookup: CDR1 KGHSH, CDR2 LQKENI. The V and J ends lost 3 bases and 1 base respectively, with 7 bases between them. The CDR3 reads CASSPSGSNQPQHF. CDR3 nucleotides: TGTGCCAGCTCACCGTCGGGAAGCAATCAGCCCCAGCATTTT.

The genes are TRBV30 and TRBJ2-6; 7 nucleotides align to TRBD1. The CDR3 is 14 amino acids. Germline V lookup: CDR1 GTSNPN, CDR2 SVGIG (reference sequence). DNA of the CDR3: TGTGCAGGGACAGCGAGCTCTGGGGCCAACGTCCTGACTTTC. Its translation: CAGTASSGANVLTF.

The chain employs TRBV10-2 and TRBJ2-5; D is undetermined. Trimming cost V 6 bases and J 1 base, with 12 bases left between them. The CDR3 is 14 residues long. Looked up from germline, CDR1 is WSHSY and CDR2 is SAAADI. CDR3 in DNA: TGCGCCAGCAGAGTTACAGCCTCCCAAGAGACCCAGTACTTC. Amino acids: CASRVTASQETQYF.

This chain connects TRBV7-2 to TRBJ2-1; tentative D call: TRBD2 (6 bases). With 5 bases removed from V and 1 base from J, the gap between germline ends came to 15 bases. The CDR3 spans 16 residues. The germline CDR1 and CDR2 sequences are SGHTA and FQGNSA. CDR3 amino acids: CASSPLPSESYNEQFF. In DNA, the CDR3 is TGTGCCAGCAGCCCCCTCCCTAGCGAGTCCTACAATGAGCAGTTCTTC.

This chain links TRBV30 with TRBJ1-2; D is perhaps TRBD1 (6 bases). CDR3 length: 16 residues. Germline-derived CDR1 and CDR2 are GTSNPN and SVGIG (reference sequence). The V end lost 7 bases, the J end lost 4 bases, and 25 bases lay between the germline ends. This CDR3 is CASHPPGTLRTYGYTF. DNA for the CDR3: TGTGCCTCCCATCCCCCCGGGACACTTAGGACCTATGGCTACACCTTC.

The chain links TRBV14 to TRBJ2-1; D is undetermined. V was trimmed by 4 bases and J by 4 bases, leaving 17 bases between them. Germline CDR1 is SGHDN and CDR2 is FVKESK. This CDR3 region has 16 residues. The CDR3, as DNA: TGTGCCAGCAGCCCAGAGACAACCTCCTTTTACAATGAGCAGTTCTTC. This encodes CASSPETTSFYNEQFF.

The CDR3 is CASSLGAGTNYGYTF. CDR3 nucleotide sequence: TGCGCCAGCAGCTTGGGGGCAGGAACAAACTATGGCTACACCTTC. V gene TRBV5-1 combines with J gene TRBJ1-2; D remains unclear. Trimming removed 0 bases at V and 2 bases at J, with 11 bases between. The length of the CDR3 is 15 residues. The germline gives CDR1 SGHRS, CDR2 YFSETQ.